A single TCR beta chain is shown here with its context. This clone occurred once. It lacks a known antigen. No quality values exist for individual bases; no much larger clone is one base distant. CDR1 and CDR2, per the germline V gene (reference sequence), are DFQATT and SNEGSKA. The CDR3 runs 10 residues from the cysteine to the phenylalanine. This entry keeps only the CDR3 DNA: 30 bases, framed from base 1. The germline ends are 6 bases apart after V is trimmed by 7 bases and J by 3 bases. This entry belongs to a study of blood T cell repertoires in COVID-19 (dated by TCRdb to 2019 to 2021). Study-level background: The collaborator samples originated in the United States, Italy and Spain and spanned the acute and convalescent phases of COVID-19. The prospective study material was composed of cDNA or gDNA derived from T cells, B-cell-depleted T cells, or PBMCs. Subjects who had been exposed to COVID-19, were actively infected with it, or had recovered from it provided the deeply sampled blood TCRbeta repertoires that made up the dataset. The repertoires were released in a freely available public database meant as a resource for research on the immune response to SARS-CoV-2. Samples came from the ongoing ImmuneRACE study (first 160 participants) plus 1,254 subjects from 6 global collaborators. The sample metadata nearly always contained a de-identified subject ID, COVID-19 status, age in years and sex. Where available, HLA class I and class II types were taken from metadata supplied by the sample provider and were not determined by assay-based typing.

The collaborating institutions used their own protocols to collect whole blood in K2EDTA tubes. Collaborator samples were shipped for TCRbeta analysis as frozen whole blood, isolated PBMCs, or DNA extracted from either sample type. What the research found in general, with its limitations: The quantity of clinical and demographic metadata differed by source and by participant and was supplied without curation.

TCRbeta CDR3 regions were amplified from genomic DNA by means of the immunoSEQ Assay, a bias-controlled multiplex PCR. On the authors' methods: Within the assay, amplification of reference gene primers was used to estimate how many nucleated cells each sample contained. Sequence reads were collapsed and filtered to measure the absolute abundance of every unique TCRbeta CDR3 rearrangement. For each sample, productive Simpson clonality was calculated by taking the square root of Simpson's diversity index across productive rearrangements. The source is immuneACCESS, and TCRdb retained only in-frame sequences with V and J called. Part of the clones is not carried over; for the studies checked, unresolved V genes explain less than half of this, and the remainder is unexplained. The V and J calls and clone size come from that table; D and trimming were worked out from the DNA. This sample lists 65,000 to 90,000 clones; approximately 85% were detected once. The ten largest clones add up to 7% to 9% of the sample.

Sequencing was done on a sample of peripheral blood. The rearrangement combines TRBV20-1 with TRBJ1-2, with no confidently assigned D gene. The origin of this receptor is a man over 45 with active COVID-19. The DNA is TGCAGTGTGACTGACTATGGCTACACCTTC. Its coded protein is CSVTDYGYTF.